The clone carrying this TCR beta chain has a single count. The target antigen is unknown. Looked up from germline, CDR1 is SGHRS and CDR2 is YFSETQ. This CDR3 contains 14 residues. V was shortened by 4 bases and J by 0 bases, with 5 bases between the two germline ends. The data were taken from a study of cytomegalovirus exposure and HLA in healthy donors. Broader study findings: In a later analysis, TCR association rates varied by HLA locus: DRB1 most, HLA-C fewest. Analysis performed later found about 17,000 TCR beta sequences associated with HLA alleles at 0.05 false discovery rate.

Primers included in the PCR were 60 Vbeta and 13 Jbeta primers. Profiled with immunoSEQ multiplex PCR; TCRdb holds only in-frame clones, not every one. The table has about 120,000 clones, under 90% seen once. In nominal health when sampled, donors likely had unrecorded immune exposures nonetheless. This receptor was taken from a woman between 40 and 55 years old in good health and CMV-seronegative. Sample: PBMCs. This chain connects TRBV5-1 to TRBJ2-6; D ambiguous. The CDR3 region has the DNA TGCGCCAGCAGCCAGAACTCTGGGGCCAACGTCCTGACTTTC. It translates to CASSQNSGANVLTF.